This TCR beta chain was observed in a study of blood T cell repertoires in COVID-19. Background on the study: COVID-19 samples collected from the United States, Italy and Spain covered acute and convalescent phases. Sources were T cells, B-cell-depleted T cells, or PBMCs; the material itself was cDNA or gDNA.

CDR1 and CDR2 (germline): SGHRS, YFSETQ. The V end lost 6 bases, the J end lost 6 bases, and 15 bases lay between the germline ends. There are 14 residues in the CDR3. Study processing details: Reference gene primer amplification in the assay estimated nucleated cell counts. Generated by immunoSEQ multiplex PCR, the TCRdb table keeps only in-frame clones and is missing some. Clone size and V and J calls were adopted from that table, with D and trimming inferred from the DNA. The sample lists some 280,000 clones, 89% occurring once. The table lists this clone with a count of one. This sequence originates from a woman in her thirties or forties who had recovered from COVID-19. The sample consisted of peripheral blood. This chain connects TRBV5-1 to TRBJ2-2, with a possible D match to TRBD2 (5 bases). The CDR3 coding sequence is TGCGCCAGCATGGCCGGGATCCCCTCCGGGGAGCTGTTTTTT. Translating gives CASMAGIPSGELFF.